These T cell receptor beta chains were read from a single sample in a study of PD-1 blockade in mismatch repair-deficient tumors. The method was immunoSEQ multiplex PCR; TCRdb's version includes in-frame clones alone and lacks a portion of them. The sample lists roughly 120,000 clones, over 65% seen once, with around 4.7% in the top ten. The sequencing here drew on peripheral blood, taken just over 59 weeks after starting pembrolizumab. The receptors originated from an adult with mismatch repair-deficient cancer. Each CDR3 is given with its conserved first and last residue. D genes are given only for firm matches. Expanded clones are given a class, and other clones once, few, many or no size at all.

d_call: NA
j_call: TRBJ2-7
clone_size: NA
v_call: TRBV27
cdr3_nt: TGTGCCAGCAGGATTTCGAGCGTGCAGTACTTC
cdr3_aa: CASRISSVQYF

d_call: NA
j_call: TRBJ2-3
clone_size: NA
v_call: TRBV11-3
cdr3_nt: TGTGCCAGCAGCTTAATGGCGGGAACGCAGTATTTT
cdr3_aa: CASSLMAGTQYF

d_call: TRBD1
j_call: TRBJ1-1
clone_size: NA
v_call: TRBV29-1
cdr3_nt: TGCAGCGTTTCGAAGGGGGCTGACACTGAAGCTTTCTTT
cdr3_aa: CSVSKGADTEAFF

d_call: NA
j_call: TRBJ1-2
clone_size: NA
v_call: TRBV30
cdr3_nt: TGTGCCTGGAGTCCTCAAAGAAACTATGGCTACACCTTC
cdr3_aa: CAWSPQRNYGYTF

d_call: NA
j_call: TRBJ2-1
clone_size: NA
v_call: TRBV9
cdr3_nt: TGTGCCAGCAGCGCAAGTAACAATGAGCAGTTCTTC
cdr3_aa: CASSASNNEQFF

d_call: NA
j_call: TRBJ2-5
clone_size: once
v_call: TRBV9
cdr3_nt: TGTGCCAGCAGCGTAGACCGACTCCAAGAGACCCAGTACTTC
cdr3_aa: CASSVDRLQETQYF

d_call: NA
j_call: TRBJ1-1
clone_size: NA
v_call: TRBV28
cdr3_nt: TGTGCCAGCAGTTTATTGAGGGTGAACACTGAAGCTTTCTTT
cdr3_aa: CASSLLRVNTEAFF

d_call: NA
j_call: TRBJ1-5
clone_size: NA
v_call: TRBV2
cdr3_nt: TGTGCCAGCAGTGTCGAGGGGGCCCAGCATTTT
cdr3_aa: CASSVEGAQHF

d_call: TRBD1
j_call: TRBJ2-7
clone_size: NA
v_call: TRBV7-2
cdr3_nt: TGTGCCAGCACGGACAGGGCCTACGAGCAGTACTTC
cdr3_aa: CASTDRAYEQYF

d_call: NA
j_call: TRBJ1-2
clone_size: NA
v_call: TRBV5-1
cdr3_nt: TGCGCCAGCAGCTTGGATCCCGGACAGCAATATGGCTACACCTTC
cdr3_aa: CASSLDPGQQYGYTF

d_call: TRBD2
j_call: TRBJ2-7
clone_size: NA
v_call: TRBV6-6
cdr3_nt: TGTGCCAGCAGTTACCCCGGGACTAGCGGCACCTACGAGCAGTACTTC
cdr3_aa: CASSYPGTSGTYEQYF

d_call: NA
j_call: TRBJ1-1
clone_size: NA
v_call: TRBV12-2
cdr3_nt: TGTGCAAGTCGCTTCGTCACTGAAGCTTTCTTT
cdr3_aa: CASRFVTEAFF

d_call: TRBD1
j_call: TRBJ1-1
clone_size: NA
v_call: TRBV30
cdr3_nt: TGTGCCTGGAATGACAGGGGCCACACTGAAGCTTTCTTT
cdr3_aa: CAWNDRGHTEAFF

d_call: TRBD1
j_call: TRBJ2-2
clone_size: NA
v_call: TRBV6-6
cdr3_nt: TGTGCCAGCAGTCAGACGACAGGGGTGACCGGGGAGCTGTTTTTT
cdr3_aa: CASSQTTGVTGELFF

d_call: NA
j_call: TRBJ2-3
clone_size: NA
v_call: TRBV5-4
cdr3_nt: TGTGCCAGCAGCTTGGGGCTAGTTGCAGATACGCAGTATTTT
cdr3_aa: CASSLGLVADTQYF

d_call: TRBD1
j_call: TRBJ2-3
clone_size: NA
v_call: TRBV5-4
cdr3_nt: TGTGCCAGCAGCCAGGCGACAGGGGGCGCTTTGGGTACGCAGTATTTT
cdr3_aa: CASSQATGGALGTQYF

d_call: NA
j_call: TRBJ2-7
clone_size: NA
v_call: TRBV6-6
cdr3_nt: TGTGCCAGCAGTTACCCCCCACCTGGGGAGCAGTACTTC
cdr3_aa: CASSYPPPGEQYF

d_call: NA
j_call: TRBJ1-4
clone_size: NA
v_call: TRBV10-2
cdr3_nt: TGCGCCAGTTGGAATGAAAAACTGTTTTTT
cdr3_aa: CASWNEKLFF

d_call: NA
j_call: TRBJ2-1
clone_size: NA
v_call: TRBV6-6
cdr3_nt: TGTGCCAGCAGTTACTCTGCCTTCAGGTCCAATGAGCAGTTCTTC
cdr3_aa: CASSYSAFRSNEQFF

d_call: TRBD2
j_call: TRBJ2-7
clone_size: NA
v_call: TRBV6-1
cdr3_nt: TGTGCCAGCAGTGCGGGGGGGGGTTCCTACGAGCAGTACTTC
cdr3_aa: CASSAGGGSYEQYF

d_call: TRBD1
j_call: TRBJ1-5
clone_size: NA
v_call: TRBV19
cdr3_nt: TGTGCCAGTAAACCGGGACAGGGGATAGTGCAGCCCCAGCATTTT
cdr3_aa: CASKPGQGIVQPQHF

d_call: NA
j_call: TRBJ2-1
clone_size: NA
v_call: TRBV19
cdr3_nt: TGTGCCAGTAGTATCAACACAGGGAGGGTATATGAGCAGTTCTTC
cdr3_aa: CASSINTGRVYEQFF

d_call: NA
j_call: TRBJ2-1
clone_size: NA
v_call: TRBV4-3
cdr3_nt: TGCGCCAGCAGCCAAGATCCTAGTCGGGAGCAGTTCTTC
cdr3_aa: CASSQDPSREQFF

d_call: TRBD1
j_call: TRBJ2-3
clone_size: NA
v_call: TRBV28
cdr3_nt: TGTGCCAGCAGTTTTGAATGGACAGGGGTTTTAGGTACGCAGTATTTT
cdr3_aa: CASSFEWTGVLGTQYF

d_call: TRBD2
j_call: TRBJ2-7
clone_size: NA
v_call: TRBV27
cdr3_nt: TGTGCCAGCCAGACCCTCGGGGGGGCCAAGGAGATCCAGTACTTC
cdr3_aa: CASQTLGGAKEIQYF

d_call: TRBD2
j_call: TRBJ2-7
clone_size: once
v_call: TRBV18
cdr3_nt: TGTGCCAGCTCACTCAGCGGGAGCTACGAGCAGTACTTC
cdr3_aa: CASSLSGSYEQYF

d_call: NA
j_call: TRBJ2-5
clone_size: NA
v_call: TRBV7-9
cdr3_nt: TGTGCCAGCAGCTTAGGGGTTCGGCAAGAGACCCAGTACTTC
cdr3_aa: CASSLGVRQETQYF

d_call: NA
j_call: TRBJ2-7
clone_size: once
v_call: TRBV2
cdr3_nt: TGTGCCAGCAGTGAACGTAGGGGGAACTACGAGCAGTACTTC
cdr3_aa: CASSERRGNYEQYF

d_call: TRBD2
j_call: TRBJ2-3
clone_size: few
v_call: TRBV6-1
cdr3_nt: TGTGCCAGCAGTGAGGAGCGGGGCAGCACAGATACGCAGTATTTT
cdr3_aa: CASSEERGSTDTQYF

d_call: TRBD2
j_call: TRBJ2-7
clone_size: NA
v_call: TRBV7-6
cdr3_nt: TGTGCCAGCAGCCTTGGACTAGCCCTCCTTGGAGAGGAGCAGTACTTC
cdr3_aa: CASSLGLALLGEEQYF

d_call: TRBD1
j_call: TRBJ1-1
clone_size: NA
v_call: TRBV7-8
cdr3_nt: TGTGCCAGCAGCCCCCGTGGACAGGGGGAAGTCACTGAAGCTTTCTTT
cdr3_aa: CASSPRGQGEVTEAFF

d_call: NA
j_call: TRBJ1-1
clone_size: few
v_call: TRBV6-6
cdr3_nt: TGTGCCAGCAGTTACAGGACTGAAGCTTTCTTT
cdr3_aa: CASSYRTEAFF

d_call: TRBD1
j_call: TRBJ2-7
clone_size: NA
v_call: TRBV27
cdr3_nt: TGTGCCAGCAGTTTTGGGGACAGGGGGTCATCCCATTTC
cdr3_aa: CASSFGDRGSSHF

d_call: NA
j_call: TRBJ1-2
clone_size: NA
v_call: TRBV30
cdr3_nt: TGTGCCTGGAATGGACAGTCCCTCGTTCCCTATGGCTACACCTTC
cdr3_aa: CAWNGQSLVPYGYTF

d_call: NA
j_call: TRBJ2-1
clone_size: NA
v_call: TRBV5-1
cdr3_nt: TGCGCCAGCAGTTATGGACCATTCAGCTCCTACAATGAGCAGTTCTTC
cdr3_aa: CASSYGPFSSYNEQFF

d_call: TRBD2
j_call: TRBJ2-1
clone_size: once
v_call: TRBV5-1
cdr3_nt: TGCGCCAGCAGCCTGACTAGCGGCGACAATGAGCAGTTCTTC
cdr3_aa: CASSLTSGDNEQFF

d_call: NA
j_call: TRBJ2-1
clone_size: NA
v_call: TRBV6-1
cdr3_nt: TGTGCCAGCAGTGAAGGGGGGGGCCCCTACAATGAGCAGTTCTTC
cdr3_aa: CASSEGGGPYNEQFF

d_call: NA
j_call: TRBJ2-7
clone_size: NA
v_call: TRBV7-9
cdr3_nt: TGTGCCAGCGGCCGGGACTTTAAGACCTACGAGCAGTACTTC
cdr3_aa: CASGRDFKTYEQYF

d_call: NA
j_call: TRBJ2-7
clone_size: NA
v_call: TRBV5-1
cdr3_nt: TGCGCCAGCAGCTTGGGGGGACTCGAGCAGTACTTC
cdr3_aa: CASSLGGLEQYF

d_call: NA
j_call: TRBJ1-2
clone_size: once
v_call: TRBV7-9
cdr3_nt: TGTGCCAGCAGCTACCTCGGTGGGGATAGCACCTTC
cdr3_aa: CASSYLGGDSTF

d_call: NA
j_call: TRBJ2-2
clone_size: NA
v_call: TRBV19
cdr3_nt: TGTGCCAGTACCGCGGCCCGGGTGGGCACCGGGGAGCTGTTTTTT
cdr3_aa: CASTAARVGTGELFF

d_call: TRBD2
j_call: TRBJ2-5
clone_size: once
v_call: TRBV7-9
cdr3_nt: TGTGCCAGCAGCTCGGGACTAGCGGCTCAAGAGACCCAGTACTTC
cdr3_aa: CASSSGLAAQETQYF

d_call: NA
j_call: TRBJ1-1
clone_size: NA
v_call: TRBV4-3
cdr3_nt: TGCGCCAGCAGCCAAGACAGCATGAACACTGAAGCTTTCTTT
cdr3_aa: CASSQDSMNTEAFF

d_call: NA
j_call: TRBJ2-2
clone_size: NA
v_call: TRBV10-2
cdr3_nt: TGCGCCAGCAGTGAGTGGCAGACTGACGGGGAGCTGTTTTTT
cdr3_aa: CASSEWQTDGELFF

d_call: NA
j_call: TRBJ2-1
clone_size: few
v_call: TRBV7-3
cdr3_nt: TGTGCCAGCAGGGTACTTCCGGGACGGGGCGAGCAGTTCTTC
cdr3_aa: CASRVLPGRGEQFF

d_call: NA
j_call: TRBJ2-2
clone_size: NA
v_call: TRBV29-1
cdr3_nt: TGCAGCGTGGGAGGGACAGCGGCCAGCACCGGGGAGCTGTTTTTT
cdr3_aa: CSVGGTAASTGELFF

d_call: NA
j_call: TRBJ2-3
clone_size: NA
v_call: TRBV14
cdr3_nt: TGTGCCAGCAGCCAAGAGGCGTATACGCAGTATTTT
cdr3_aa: CASSQEAYTQYF

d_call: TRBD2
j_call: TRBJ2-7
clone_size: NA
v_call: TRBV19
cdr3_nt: TGTGCCAGTATAGGAGCGGGAGTTGGCGAGCAGTACTTC
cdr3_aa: CASIGAGVGEQYF

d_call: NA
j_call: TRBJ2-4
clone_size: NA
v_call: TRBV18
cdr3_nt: TGTGCCAGCTCACCACCGGGGGTTTTAACCAAAAACATTCAGTACTTC
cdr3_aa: CASSPPGVLTKNIQYF

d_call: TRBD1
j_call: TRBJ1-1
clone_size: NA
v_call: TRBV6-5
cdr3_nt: TGTGCCAGCAGTCAGGGGGGACAAGGTTTCTTT
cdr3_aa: CASSQGGQGFF